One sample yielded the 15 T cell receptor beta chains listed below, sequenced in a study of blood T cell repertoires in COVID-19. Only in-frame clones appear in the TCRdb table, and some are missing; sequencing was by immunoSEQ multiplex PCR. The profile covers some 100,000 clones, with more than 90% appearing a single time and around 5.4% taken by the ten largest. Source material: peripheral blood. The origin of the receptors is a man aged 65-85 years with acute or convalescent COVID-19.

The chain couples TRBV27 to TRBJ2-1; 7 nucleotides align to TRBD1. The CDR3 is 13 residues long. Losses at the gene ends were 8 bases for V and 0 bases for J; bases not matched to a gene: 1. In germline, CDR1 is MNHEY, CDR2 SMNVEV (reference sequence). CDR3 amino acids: CASRDSSYNEQFF. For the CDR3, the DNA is TGTGCCAGCCGGGACAGCTCCTACAATGAGCAGTTCTTC.

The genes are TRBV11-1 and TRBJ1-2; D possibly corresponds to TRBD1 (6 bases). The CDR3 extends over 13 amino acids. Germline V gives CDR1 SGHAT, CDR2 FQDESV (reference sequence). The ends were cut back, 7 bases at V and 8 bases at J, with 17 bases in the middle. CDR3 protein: CASNTNRENGYTF. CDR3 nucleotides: TGTGCCAGCAACACTAACAGGGAAAACGGCTACACCTTC. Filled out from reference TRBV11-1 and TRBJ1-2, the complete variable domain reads EAEVAQSPRYKITEKSQAVAFWCDPISGHATLYWYRQILGQGPELLVQFQDESVVDDSQLPKDRFSAERLKGVDSTLKIQPAELGDSAMYLCASNTNRENGYTFGSGTRLTVV.

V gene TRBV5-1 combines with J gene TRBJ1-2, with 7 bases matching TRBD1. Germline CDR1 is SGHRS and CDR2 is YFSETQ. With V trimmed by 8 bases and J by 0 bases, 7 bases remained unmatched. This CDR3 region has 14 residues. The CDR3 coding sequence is TGCGCCAGTGGGACAGCCTTAGCTAACTATGGCTACACCTTC. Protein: CASGTALANYGYTF.

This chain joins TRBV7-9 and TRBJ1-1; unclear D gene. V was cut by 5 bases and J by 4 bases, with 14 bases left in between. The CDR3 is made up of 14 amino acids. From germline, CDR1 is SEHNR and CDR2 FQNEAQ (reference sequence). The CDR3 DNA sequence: TGTGCCAGCAGCATCACACCCAAAACCACTGAAGCTTTCTTT. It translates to CASSITPKTTEAFF.

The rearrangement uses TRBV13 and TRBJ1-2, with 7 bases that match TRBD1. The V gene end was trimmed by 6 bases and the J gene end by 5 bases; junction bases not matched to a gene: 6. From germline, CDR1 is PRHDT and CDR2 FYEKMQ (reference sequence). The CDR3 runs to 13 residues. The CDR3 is CASSFDRAYGYTF. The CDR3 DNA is TGTGCCAGCAGTTTTGACAGGGCGTATGGCTACACCTTC.

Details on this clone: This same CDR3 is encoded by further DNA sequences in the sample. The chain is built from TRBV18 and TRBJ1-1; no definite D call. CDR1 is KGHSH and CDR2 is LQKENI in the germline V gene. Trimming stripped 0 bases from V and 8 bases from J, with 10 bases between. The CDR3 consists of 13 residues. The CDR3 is CASSPPGSAEAFF. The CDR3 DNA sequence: TGTGCCAGCTCACCACCTGGGAGCGCAGAAGCTTTCTTT.

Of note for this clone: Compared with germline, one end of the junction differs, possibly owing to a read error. Here the CDR3 DNA reads TGTGCCAGCAGCTTGGTGGAGACAGCTTTT. It specifies CASSLVETAF. V is TRBV5-6 and J is TRBJ1-1; weak D call: TRBD1 (5 bases). This CDR3 is 10 amino acids long. Per the germline V gene, CDR1 is SGHDT and CDR2 is YYEEEE.

The CDR3, as DNA: TGTGCCAGCAGCTTAGCGGAGACTAGCGGGAGTGGTGGGACCCAGTACTTC. Protein: CASSLAETSGSGGTQYF. V gene TRBV7-6 combines with J gene TRBJ2-5, with 12 positions matching TRBD2. There are 17 residues in the CDR3. Losses at the gene ends were 0 bases for V and 7 bases for J; bases not matched to a gene: 9. Germline lookup yields CDR1 SGHVS and CDR2 FNYEAQ. The whole variable domain, remainder taken from reference TRBV7-6 and TRBJ2-5, is GAGVSQSPRYKVTKRGQDVALRCDPISGHVSLYWYRQALGQGPEFLTYFNYEAQQDKSGLPNDRFSAERPEGSISTLTIQRTEQRDSAMYRCASSLAETSGSGGTQYFGPGTRLLVL.

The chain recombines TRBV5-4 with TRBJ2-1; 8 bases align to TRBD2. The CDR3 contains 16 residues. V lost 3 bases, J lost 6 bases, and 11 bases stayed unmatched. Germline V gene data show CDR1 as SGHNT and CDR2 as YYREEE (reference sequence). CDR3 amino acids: CASSSLGAGVPNEQFF. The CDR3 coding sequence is TGTGCCAGCAGCTCCTTAGGAGCGGGGGTGCCCAATGAGCAGTTCTTC. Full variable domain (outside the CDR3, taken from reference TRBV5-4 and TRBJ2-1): ETGVTQSPTHLIKTRGQQVTLRCSSQSGHNTVSWYQQALGQGPQFIFQYYREEENGRGNFPPRFSGLQFPNYSSELNVNALELDDSALYLCASSSLGAGVPNEQFFGPGTRLTVL.

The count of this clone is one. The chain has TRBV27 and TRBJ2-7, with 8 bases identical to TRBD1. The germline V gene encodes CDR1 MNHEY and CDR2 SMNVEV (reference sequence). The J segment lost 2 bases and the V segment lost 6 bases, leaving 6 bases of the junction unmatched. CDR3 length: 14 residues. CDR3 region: CASSPKTGAYEQYF. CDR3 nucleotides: TGTGCCAGCAGCCCGAAGACAGGGGCCTACGAGCAGTACTTC.

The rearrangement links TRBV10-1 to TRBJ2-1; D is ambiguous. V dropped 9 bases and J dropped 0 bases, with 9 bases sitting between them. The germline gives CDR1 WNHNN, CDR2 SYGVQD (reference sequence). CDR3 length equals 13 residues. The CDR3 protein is CARAPSSYNEQFF. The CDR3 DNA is TGCGCCAGAGCGCCGAGCTCCTACAATGAGCAGTTCTTC.

The CDR3 sequence is CASSLPPGQSMRNEQFF. The CDR3 DNA sequence: TGCGCCAGCAGCTTACCTCCGGGACAGTCTATGAGGAATGAGCAGTTCTTC. The chain has TRBV5-1 and TRBJ2-1, with TRBD1 matching over 7 bases. V was clipped by 2 bases and J by 7 bases; unmatched bases: 15. The germline V gene encodes CDR1 SGHRS and CDR2 YFSETQ. The CDR3 spans 17 residues. The variable domain in full, completed from reference TRBV5-1 and TRBJ2-1, reads KAGVTQTPRYLIKTRGQQVTLSCSPISGHRSVSWYQQTPGQGLQFLFEYFSETQRNKGNFPGRFSGRQFSNSRSEMNVSTLELGDSALYLCASSLPPGQSMRNEQFFGPGTRLTVL.

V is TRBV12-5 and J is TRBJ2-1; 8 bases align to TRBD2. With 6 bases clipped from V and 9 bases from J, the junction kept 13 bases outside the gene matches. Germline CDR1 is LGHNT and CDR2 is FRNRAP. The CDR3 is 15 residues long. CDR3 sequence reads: CASGSHGGAFPEQFF. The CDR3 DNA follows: TGTGCTAGTGGGTCCCACGGGGGGGCCTTTCCTGAGCAGTTCTTC.

The CDR3 DNA is TGTGCCAGCAATATGAGGGAGGGATACGAGCAGTACTTC. This codes for CASNMREGYEQYF. This sequence joins TRBV12-3 or TRBV12-4 and TRBJ2-7, with 7 bases that match TRBD2. The CDR3 length is 13 residues. Unmatched junction bases numbered 7, after V lost 7 bases and J lost 4 bases.

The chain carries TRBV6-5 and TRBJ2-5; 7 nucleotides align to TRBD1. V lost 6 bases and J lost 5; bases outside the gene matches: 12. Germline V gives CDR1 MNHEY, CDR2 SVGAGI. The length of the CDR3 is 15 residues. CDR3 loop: CASSYRQGEGETQYF. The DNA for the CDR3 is TGTGCCAGCAGCTACCGACAGGGAGAAGGGGAGACCCAGTACTTC.